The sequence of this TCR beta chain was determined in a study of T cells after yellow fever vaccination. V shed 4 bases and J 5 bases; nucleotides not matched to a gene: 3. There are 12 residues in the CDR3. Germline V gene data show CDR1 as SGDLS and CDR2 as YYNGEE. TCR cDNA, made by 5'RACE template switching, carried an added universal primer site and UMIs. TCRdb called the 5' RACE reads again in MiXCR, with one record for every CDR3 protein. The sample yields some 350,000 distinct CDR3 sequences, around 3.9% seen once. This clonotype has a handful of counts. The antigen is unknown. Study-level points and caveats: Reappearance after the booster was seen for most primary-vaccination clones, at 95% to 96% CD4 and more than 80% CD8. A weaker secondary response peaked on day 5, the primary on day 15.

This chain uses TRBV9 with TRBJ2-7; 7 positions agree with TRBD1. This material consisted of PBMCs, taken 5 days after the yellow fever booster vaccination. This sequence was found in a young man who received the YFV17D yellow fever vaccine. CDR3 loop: CASSFDRDEQYF. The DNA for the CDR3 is TGTGCCAGCAGCTTCGACAGGGACGAGCAGTACTTC.